One TCR beta chain is described in this entry. The target antigen is unknown. Amplification used 60 Vbeta primers and 13 Jbeta primers. Libraries were prepared by immunoSEQ multiplex PCR; TCRdb keeps only in-frame clonotypes and omits some of them. The repertoire includes some 45,000 clones, approximately 70% of them detected once, and about 6% sits in the top ten. This sample was taken from a study of cytomegalovirus exposure and HLA in healthy donors. Broader study findings: The majority of TCR sequences were rare, yet some public TCRs appeared in many donors. Trimming of TCR beta V- and J-genes showed a link, identified in a later analysis, to a missense DCLRE1C variant.

The CDR3 has 15 residues. V was shortened by 5 bases and J by 4 bases, with 17 bases between the two germline ends. CDR1 and CDR2 (germline): LNHDA, SQIVND (reference sequence). Sequencing was carried out using PBMCs. The source of this sequence is a man aged 25-45 years in good health and CMV-seronegative. The J gene is TRBJ1-2, the V gene TRBV19; perhaps TRBD1 as D (5 bases). CDR3 DNA sequence: TGTGCCAGTAGTCCGGCCGGGAGGGGCAGCTATGGCTACACCTTC. Encoded protein: CASSPAGRGSYGYTF.